This T cell receptor (beta chain) was recovered during a study of T cells in Graves' hyperthyroidism and ophthalmopathy (dated by TCRdb to the late 2010s). Broadly, across the study: A discovery cohort of 95 to 100 patients, about 43 with Graves' ophthalmopathy and more than 55 with stable Graves' hyperthyroidism, was used to find distinguishing TCR V-J signatures. The 75 to 100 discovery patients were randomly split 7:3 into training and test sets. According to the paper, TCR Vbeta CDR3 sequencing was carried out on 135 peripheral blood samples, which came from under 50 ophthalmopathy, fewer than 80 hyperthyroidism and roughly 17 progressor patients. In about six Graves' hyperthyroidism patients, the study also compared T-cell repertoires from thyroid tissue with T-cell repertoires from blood. Prospective prediction of ophthalmopathy was tested in an independent validation cohort of fewer than 20 hyperthyroidism patients and around 16 patients who later progressed to ophthalmopathy. After blood sampling, hyperthyroidism patients were treated with methimazole at a starting dose of 30 mg daily, and ophthalmopathy patients were treated with high-dose intravenous methylprednisolone.

Notes on this clonotype: Which antigen it targets is not known. No qualities accompany the bases; no much larger clone lies one base away.

The TCR beta CDR3 regions were amplified from RNA transcripts. A first-round RT-PCR of the TCR CDR3 used the HTBI primer set with the Qiagen OneStep RT-PCR kit. The libraries were constructed in a second round of multiplex PCR and then size-selected and purified. The libraries were sequenced on an Illumina HiSeq2000 using paired-end 100 bp reads. The study's own analysis went as follows. Raw data were processed with SOAPnuke, discarding reads with adapters, uncalled bases, mean Phred below 15, or no exact constant-primer or identifier match. COPE v1.2.5 was used to merge the high-quality paired reads, and each unique nucleotide sequence was defined as a clonotype. MiTCR v1.1 was used to align clonotypes to the IMGT TRBV, TRBD and TRBJ reference segments. Analysis was restricted to V-J combinations with a frequency above 0.0001, which covered 99.2% of repertoires. The TCS score was defined as the ratio of F50 (clonal expansion) to E x V (chaos), calculated using BLOSUM62-based TCRdist between CDR3 peptides within each V-J. Welch's t-statistics and random forest reduced roughly 530 V-J features to around 14, which were used in a naive Bayes classifier (R e1071). The similarity between thyroid and blood repertoires was quantified using the Morisita-Horn index. TCRdb passed the public sequencing reads through fastp at Q25 and MiXCR, retaining productive beta sequences. Each entry merges the rows of one CDR3 protein and shows their most common DNA and genes. TCRdb, not the authors, supplied the V and J calls. The sample records over 650,000 distinct CDR3 sequences, 45% of which are singletons. The ten largest clonotypes hold less than 9.5% of the sample.

On the study overall, not on this receptor specifically: Most expanded thyroid clonotypes (frequency above 0.001) were also detected in blood, suggesting blood repertoires may reflect thyroid immune responses. Sample size was not statistically predetermined, and investigators were not blinded to group allocation. In cross-validation, a model built on a 13 V-J signature told ophthalmopathy apart from stable hyperthyroidism with approximately 90% sensitivity and approximately 81% specificity, and in testing the same model reached 80%/75%. During validation, the model predicted progression to ophthalmopathy a median of approximately six months ahead of onset, with around 70% sensitivity and less than 85% specificity.

Measured from the cysteine to the phenylalanine, the CDR3 is 14 residues long. Only the CDR3 region is kept as DNA, spanning 42 bases read in frame from base 1. Trimmed from V: 8 bases; trimmed from J: 1 base; junction bases lacking a gene match: 7. CDR1 and CDR2 are drawn from the germline V gene: SGHTA, FQGNSA. Patients with uncontrolled infections, other autoimmune diseases, pregnancy or lactation were excluded. Diagnoses relied on clinical symptoms, serum thyroxine and TRAb, thyroid ultrasound and orbital computed tomography. Total RNA was extracted using Trizol reagent, and RNA quality was assessed on an Agilent 2100 Bioanalyzer.

The material sequenced was peripheral blood or thyroid tissue (not recorded which). Recombination joined TRBV7-2 with TRBJ1-1; 7 bases in the middle match TRBD1. The sequence was collected from an adult man with Graves' disease, either hyperthyroidism or ophthalmopathy (not recorded which). The nucleotides are TGTGCCAGCCAATACGGGACAGAGAACACTGAAGCTTTCTTT. Its product reads: CASQYGTENTEAFF.